Shown below are 15 T cell receptor beta chains from a single sample sequenced in a study of cytomegalovirus exposure and HLA in healthy donors (dated by TCRdb to 2015 to 2018). To prepare the library, the immunoSEQ multiplex PCR assay was applied. A mixture of 60 forward primers for TCR Vbeta segments and 13 reverse primers for TCR Jbeta segments was used in the multiplex PCR. The clones in this table, taken by TCRdb from immuneACCESS, are in-frame only. Not every clone is retained; where verified, under half of the shortfall comes from an unresolved V gene, and the cause of the rest is unknown. The sample table shows fewer than 150,000 clones, and approximately 80% are seen once. 1% to 1.5% of the sample comes from the top ten. Sample: PBMCs. The receptors derive from a man between 50 and 59 years old in good health and CMV-seronegative.

The chain recombines TRBV5-8 with TRBJ1-2; 8 nucleotides line up with TRBD1. V shed 4 bases, J shed 3 bases, and the junction held 11 bases outside the gene matches. This CDR3 has 16 amino acids. In germline, CDR1 is SGHTS, CDR2 YDEGEE. The CDR3 reads CASSPSGQGGHYGYTF. CDR3 nucleotides: TGTGCCAGCAGCCCATCCGGACAGGGAGGTCACTATGGCTACACCTTC.

This clone was found a few times. V and J are TRBV6-5 and TRBJ2-1; the D gene is possibly TRBD1 (5 bases). V gave up 4 bases and J gave up 6 bases, with 16 bases separating them. This CDR3 is 15 amino acids long. The germline CDR1 and CDR2 sequences are MNHEY and SVGAGI. This chain's CDR3 is CASSFTTAGANEQFF. The CDR3 DNA follows: TGTGCCAGCAGTTTCACCACGGCTGGGGCCAATGAGCAGTTCTTC.

Comment on this clone: Other DNA sequences within the sample encode an identical CDR3. V usage is TRBV2 and J usage is TRBJ1-2; 9 nucleotides align to TRBD1. The germline gives CDR1 SNHLY, CDR2 FYNNEI. This CDR3 has 13 amino acids. V was pared by 6 bases and J by 2 bases, with 1 base of the junction left unmatched. CDR3 coding DNA: TGTGCCAGCAGGGGACAGGGCAACTATGGCTACACCTTC. Translating gives CASRGQGNYGYTF. Using reference TRBV2 and TRBJ1-2 for the parts outside the CDR3, the full variable domain is EPEVTQTPSHQVTQMGQEVILRCVPISNHLYFYWYRQILGQKVEFLVSFYNNEISEKSEIFDDQFSVERPDGSNFTLKIRSTKLEDSAMYFCASRGQGNYGYTFGSGTRLTVV.

This clone was found a few times. DNA for the CDR3: TGTGCCAGCAGCTTAACTAGCGGGAGAATCGGTGAGCAGTTCTTC. Protein product: CASSLTSGRIGEQFF. The chain links TRBV7-3 to TRBJ2-1, with 9 positions matching TRBD2. This CDR3 is 15 amino acids long. The junction had 6 bases not matched to a gene; V was cut back by 0 bases and J by 9 bases. In germline, CDR1 is SGHTA, CDR2 FQGTGA.

The chain has TRBV2 and TRBJ2-1; 8 nucleotides line up with TRBD2. Germline CDR1 SNHLY, CDR2 FYNNEI. The length of the CDR3 is 15 residues. The V and J ends lost 3 bases and 5 bases, in that order; junction bases with no gene match: 6. The CDR3 protein is CASSDRAGANNEQFF. The CDR3 DNA reads as TGTGCCAGCAGTGATCGAGCGGGAGCTAACAATGAGCAGTTCTTC.

Written as DNA, the CDR3 is TGTGCCAGGTCCCGGAGGTCGTTCATGGTCTACGAGCAGTACTTC. It translates to CARSRRSFMVYEQYF. V gene TRBV21-1 combines with J gene TRBJ2-7; TRBD2 is the table's D call and was not checked against the DNA. TRBV21-1 is a pseudogene. CDR3 length: 15 amino acids.

This clone showed up just a few times. The CDR3 DNA reads as TGCGCCAGCAGAGGACAGGCTAGTAGTCAGCCCCAGCATTTT. This translates into CASRGQASSQPQHF. The chain is built from TRBV10-2 and TRBJ1-5, with 7 nucleotides matching TRBD1. CDR3 size: 14 residues. Trimming cost V 6 bases and J 6 bases; bases outside gene matches: 8. Germline V CDR1 and CDR2: WSHSY, SAAADI.

The V and J genes are TRBV7-2 and TRBJ2-7, with 7 bases identical to TRBD1. The germline CDR1 and CDR2 sequences are SGHTA and FQGNSA. This CDR3 spans 14 amino acids. V trimming: 7 bases; J trimming: 0 bases; junction bases outside the gene matches: 6. The chain's CDR3 is CASTLGGSSYEQYF. CDR3 nucleotide sequence: TGTGCCAGCACCCTAGGGGGCAGCTCCTACGAGCAGTACTTC.

The chain joins TRBV14 to TRBJ1-1, with no clear D. The CDR3 runs to 16 residues. V dropped 6 bases and J dropped 1 base, with 18 bases sitting between them. Germline assignment: CDR1 SGHDN and CDR2 FVKESK. The CDR3 DNA is TGTGCCAGCAGTCCCTACACTTTATACAGGAACACTGAAGCTTTCTTT. Translating it yields CASSPYTLYRNTEAFF.

The CDR3 region is CASSTGNYNTDTQYF. CDR3 nucleotide sequence: TGTGCCAGCAGCACAGGGAACTACAACACAGATACGCAGTATTTT. This sequence joins TRBV7-2 and TRBJ2-3; D possibly corresponds to TRBD1 (6 bases). The germline V gene encodes CDR1 SGHTA and CDR2 FQGNSA. The CDR3 sequence is 15 residues long. V gave up 5 bases and J gave up 2 bases, with 14 bases separating them.

The J gene is TRBJ2-3, the V gene TRBV11-3; D may be TRBD1 (5 bases). Per germline, CDR1 SGHNT and CDR2 YENEEA. The V end was cut by 0 bases, the J end by 0 bases, with 10 bases between. This CDR3 has 16 residues. CDR3 sequence (DNA): TGTGCCAGCAGCTTAGACAACAGGCCCAGCACAGATACGCAGTATTTT. As protein: CASSLDNRPSTDTQYF.

Concerning this clone itself: Other DNA sequences in the sample encode the same CDR3. This sequence joins TRBV10-3 and TRBJ2-1; 10 nucleotides match TRBD2. J gave up 1 base and V 5 bases, and 2 bases lay outside the gene matches. Germline CDR1 ENHRY, CDR2 SYGVKD. The CDR3 runs 15 residues. The CDR3 sequence is CAISLAGGSYNEQFF. The CDR3 DNA sequence: TGTGCCATCAGTTTAGCGGGAGGTTCCTACAATGAGCAGTTCTTC.

The V call is TRBV5-4, the J call TRBJ1-1, with TRBD1 identical over 7 bases. Germline assignment: CDR1 SGHNT and CDR2 YYREEE (reference sequence). V was pared by 0 bases and J by 7 bases, with 6 bases of the junction left unmatched. The length of the CDR3 is 14 residues. In DNA form, the CDR3 reads TGTGCCAGCAGCTTGGCCGGACAGGTTCTTGAAGCTTTCTTT. This encodes CASSLAGQVLEAFF.

The table lists this clone with a few counts. V is TRBV5-1 and J is TRBJ2-7, with 7 bases matching TRBD1. The CDR3 sequence is 15 residues long. The V gene end was trimmed by 1 base and the J gene end by 4 bases; junction bases not matched to a gene: 8. Germline V CDR1 and CDR2: SGHRS, YFSETQ. The CDR3 coding sequence is TGCGCCAGCAGCTTGTTGGCAGGGGGAGCGTACGAGCAGTACTTC. Translating gives CASSLLAGGAYEQYF.

The rearrangement uses TRBV7-2 and TRBJ1-2, with D perhaps TRBD1 (6 bases). Germline CDR1 is SGHTA and CDR2 is FQGNSA. The CDR3 sequence is 12 residues long. Trimming cost V 5 bases and J 8 bases, with 12 bases left between them. CDR3 loop: CASSPPRGGYTF. The CDR3, as DNA: TGTGCCAGCAGCCCACCTAGGGGGGGCTACACCTTC.